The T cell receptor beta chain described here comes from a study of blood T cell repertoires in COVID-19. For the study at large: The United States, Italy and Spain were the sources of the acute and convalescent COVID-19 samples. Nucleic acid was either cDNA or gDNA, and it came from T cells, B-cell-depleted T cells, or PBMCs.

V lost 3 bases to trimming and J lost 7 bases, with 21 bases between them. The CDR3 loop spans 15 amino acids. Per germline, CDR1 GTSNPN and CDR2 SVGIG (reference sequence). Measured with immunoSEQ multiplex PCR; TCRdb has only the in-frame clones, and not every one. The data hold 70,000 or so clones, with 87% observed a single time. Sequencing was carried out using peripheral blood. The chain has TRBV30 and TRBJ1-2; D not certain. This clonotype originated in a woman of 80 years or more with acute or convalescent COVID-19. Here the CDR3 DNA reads TGTGCCTGGAGGACATGGGCAGGTGTGAGTCCTGGCTACACCTTC. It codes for CAWRTWAGVSPGYTF.